Detailed here is one T cell receptor beta chain. Its antigen is still unknown. Sample-barcoded 5' priming and a J-beta primer mix drove a second PCR of about 7 to 12 cycles. MiXCR, applied by TCRdb to the 5' RACE reads, yields one record per CDR3 protein. The top ten clones hold about 11% of a sample with fewer than 2,000,000 distinct CDR3 sequences, roughly 30% of them seen once. Germline V lookup: CDR1 LGHDT, CDR2 YNNKEL (reference sequence). Trimming took 2 bases from V and 6 from J, leaving 14 bases between them. The CDR3 runs 14 residues. Sample donors were healthy Caucasian individuals that came from Russia, aged roughly 6 to 100. This specimen belongs to a study of blood T cells in healthy people across ages. Points from the study as a whole: Nothing was known about donor CMV status, and this possibly confounded expanded clonotype changes. Higher diversity, along with more naive CD4+ cells, distinguished long-lived donors from aged donors. Older age coincided with a roughly linear decline in TCR beta diversity per million T cells.

This receptor was identified in a woman in her 30s in good health. Source material: blood. The chain couples TRBV3-1 to TRBJ2-7; the D call may be TRBD1 or TRBD2 (6 bases each). This chain's CDR3 is CASSQRGGNREQYF. Written as DNA, the CDR3 is TGTGCCAGCAGCCAAAGAGGGGGGAATCGCGAGCAGTACTTC.